This T cell receptor (beta chain) originates from a study of OX40 agonist ivuxolimab in advanced cancers. Study summary: Anti-PD-1, anti-PD-L1 or anti-CTLA-4 therapy given earlier was allowed, and 40% had some. A partial response was reached by three patients: one with hepatocellular carcinoma and two with cutaneous melanoma. Points from the study as a whole: Relatively little clonal expansion, among the lowest observed, appeared in partial responders at 0.1-3.0 mg/kg.

Repertoires were generated with immunoSEQ multiplex PCR, while TCRdb's copy carries only in-frame clones and drops some. In the table there are roughly 92,000 clones, approximately 92% of which are singletons. The CDR3 contains 16 residues. The V gene's germline CDR1 is MDHEN and CDR2 SYDVKM. V lost 5 bases, J lost 8 bases, and 11 bases stayed unmatched. On this clone itself: Its target is unknown.

Enrollment shut out patients with autoimmune disease history or systemic immunosuppression. V gene TRBV28 combines with J gene TRBJ1-4; 10 nucleotides agree with TRBD1. The receptor was isolated from an adult with an advanced solid tumor such as melanoma, head and neck, liver or kidney cancer. Sequenced material: CD4+ or CD8+ T cells sorted from blood, taken in a trial of the OX40 agonist ivuxolimab. The CDR3 region is CASSGIDRGLWEKLFF. The CDR3, as DNA: TGTGCCAGCAGTGGGATTGACAGGGGGCTATGGGAAAAACTGTTTTTT.